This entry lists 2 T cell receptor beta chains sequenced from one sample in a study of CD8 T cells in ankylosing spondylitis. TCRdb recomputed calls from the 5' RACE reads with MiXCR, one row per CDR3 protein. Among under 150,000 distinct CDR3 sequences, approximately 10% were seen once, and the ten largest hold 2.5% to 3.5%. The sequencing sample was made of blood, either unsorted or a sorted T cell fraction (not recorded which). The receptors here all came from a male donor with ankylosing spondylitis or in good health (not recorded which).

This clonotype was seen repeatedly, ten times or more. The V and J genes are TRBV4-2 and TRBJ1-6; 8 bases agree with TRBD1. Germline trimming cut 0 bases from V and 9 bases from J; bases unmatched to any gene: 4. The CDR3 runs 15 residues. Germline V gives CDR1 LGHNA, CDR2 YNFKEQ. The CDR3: CASSQEWTGRSPLHF. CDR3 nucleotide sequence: TGTGCCAGCAGCCAAGAGTGGACAGGGCGTTCACCCCTCCACTTT.

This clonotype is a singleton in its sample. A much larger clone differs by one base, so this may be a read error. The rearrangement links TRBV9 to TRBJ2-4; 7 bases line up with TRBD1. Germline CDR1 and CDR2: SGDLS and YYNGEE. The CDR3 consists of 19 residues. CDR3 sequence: CVSSPVGAGGQVVKNIQYF. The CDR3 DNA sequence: TGTGTCAGCAGCCCAGTTGGTGCTGGCGGACAGGTAGTCAAAAACATTCAGTACTTC.